This T cell receptor (beta chain) stems from a study of brain metastases from non-small cell lung cancer. Whole-study findings and limits: TCR repertoires overlapped largely between brain metastases and matched primaries. In nearly 65% of brain metastases, T-cell clones were expanded compared with matched primary tumors. Brain metastases had lower T-cell infiltration than primary tumors.

Profiled with immunoSEQ multiplex PCR; TCRdb holds only in-frame clones, not every one. The sample shows some 280 clones, 75% to 90% of them seen only once. As concerns this clone: As yet, its antigen is unknown.

Germline V lookup: CDR1 LNHDA, CDR2 SQIVND (reference sequence). CDR3 size: 16 residues. Trimming removed 5 bases from V and 3 bases from J; junction bases left unmatched: 7. The source material was tissue from a brain metastasis. This TCR came from a donor at least 40 years old with non-small cell lung cancer. V usage is TRBV19 and J usage is TRBJ2-3, with 11 nucleotides matching TRBD2. Here the CDR3 DNA reads TGTGCCAGTAGTTTGGGACTAGCGGAAGGTACAGATACGCAGTATTTT. This gives the protein CASSLGLAEGTDTQYF.